These 13 T cell receptor beta chains originate from one sample sequenced in a study of blood T cell repertoires in COVID-19. Assay used: immunoSEQ multiplex PCR; TCRdb lists only in-frame clones, some missing. The data contain 140,000 or so clones, around nine tenths of them singletons. Sequenced material: peripheral blood. The source of these receptors is a woman in her forties or fifties with acute or convalescent COVID-19.

The V and J genes are TRBV30 and TRBJ2-7, with TRBD2 matching 7 bases. V lost 0 bases to trimming and J lost 6 bases; unmatched junction nucleotides: 8. This CDR3 spans 14 amino acids. Germline CDR1 and CDR2: GTSNPN and SVGIG (reference sequence). The CDR3 DNA reads as TGTGCCTGGAGTGTGGGAGGGGAGTGGGCCGAGCAGTACTTC. Translating it yields CAWSVGGEWAEQYF. Drawing the rest from reference TRBV30 and TRBJ2-7, the complete variable domain is SQTIHQWPATLVQPVGSPLSLECTVEGTSNPNLYWYRQAAGRGLQLLFYSVGIGQISSEVPQNLSASRPQDRQFILSSKKLLLSDSGFYLCAWSVGGEWAEQYFGPGTRLTVT.

This chain joins TRBV19 and TRBJ1-2, with TRBD1 identical over 7 bases. The CDR3 sequence is 11 residues long. CDR1 and CDR2 (germline): LNHDA, SQIVND (reference sequence). The trim removed 8 bases at V and 7 bases at J, leaving 4 bases unmatched. The CDR3 loop is CASRQGLGYTF. The CDR3 DNA sequence: TGTGCCAGTCGACAGGGACTTGGCTACACCTTC.

The V and J genes are TRBV7-6 and TRBJ1-5; no clear D. Germline V gives CDR1 SGHVS, CDR2 FNYEAQ. The CDR3 is 18 amino acids. V was clipped by 5 bases and J by 2 bases, with 22 bases between them. The DNA of the CDR3 is TGTGCCAGCAGCCCCCTCAAGGTCGAGGGATATTGCAATCAGCCCCAGCATTTT. It encodes CASSPLKVEGYCNQPQHF.

This rearrangement joins TRBV29-1 to TRBJ1-5, with D perhaps TRBD1 (5 bases). Trimming cost V 6 bases and J 6 bases, with 15 bases left between them. The CDR3 has 13 amino acids. The V gene's germline CDR1 is SQVTM and CDR2 ANQGSEA. Here the CDR3 DNA reads TGCAGCGTCCAACTAGGGGAGGGTCAGCCCCAGCATTTT. Protein product: CSVQLGEGQPQHF.

The chain recombines TRBV29-1 with TRBJ1-2; 12 nucleotides line up with TRBD1. V was clipped by 6 bases and J by 3 bases; unmatched bases: 8. This CDR3 has 15 amino acids. CDR1 SQVTM and CDR2 ANQGSEA come from the germline V gene. The CDR3 spells CSVAGTGGVDYGYTF. The CDR3 DNA sequence: TGCAGCGTCGCCGGGACAGGGGGCGTCGACTATGGCTACACCTTC.

This chain connects TRBV4-1 to TRBJ1-2; 7 nucleotides line up with TRBD1. The CDR3 consists of 17 residues. Trimming at V came to 2 bases and at J to 0 bases, leaving 9 bases not matched to a gene. Germline V gene lookup returns CDR1 MGHRA and CDR2 YSYEKL. CDR3 sequence: CASSQPTAGTANYGYTF. For the CDR3, the DNA is TGCGCCAGCAGCCAACCCACCGCAGGGACAGCTAACTATGGCTACACCTTC.

J is TRBJ1-1 and V is TRBV6-5, with D tentatively TRBD1 (6 bases). The ends were cut back, 6 bases at V and 5 bases at J, with 16 bases in the middle. Germline V gene lookup returns CDR1 MNHEY and CDR2 SVGAGI. The CDR3 consists of 14 residues. In DNA form, the CDR3 reads TGTGCCAGCAGCCCCGGGGGGGCGAGGACTGAAGCTTTCTTT. It is translated as CASSPGGARTEAFF.

This chain joins TRBV5-1 and TRBJ2-3; TRBD2 matches at 10 bases. This CDR3 region has 16 residues. Per the germline V gene, CDR1 is SGHRS and CDR2 is YFSETQ. J lost 4 bases, V lost 4 bases, and 9 bases had no gene match. CDR3 nucleotide sequence: TGCGCCAGCAGCCAGGGACTAGCGAGACGCTCAGATACGCAGTATTTT. It encodes CASSQGLARRSDTQYF. Looking up the rest from reference TRBV5-1 and TRBJ2-3 gives the full variable domain: KAGVTQTPRYLIKTRGQQVTLSCSPISGHRSVSWYQQTPGQGLQFLFEYFSETQRNKGNFPGRFSGRQFSNSRSEMNVSTLELGDSALYLCASSQGLARRSDTQYFGPGTRLTVL.

The chain couples TRBV19 to TRBJ2-1; D gene ambiguous. CDR1 and CDR2 (germline): LNHDA, SQIVND (reference sequence). The CDR3 contains 13 residues. V lost 1 base and J lost 4, with 5 bases in between. The CDR3 loop is CASSIVAYNEQFF. CDR3 in DNA: TGTGCCAGTAGTATAGTGGCTTACAATGAGCAGTTCTTC.

The gene calls are TRBV4-1 and TRBJ2-2; D ambiguous. V was trimmed by 1 base and J by 6 bases, leaving 9 bases between them. The CDR3 loop spans 14 amino acids. Per germline, CDR1 MGHRA and CDR2 YSYEKL. The CDR3 DNA is TGCGCCAGCAGCCAAGCCGTAGTATCCGGGGAGCTGTTTTTT. As protein: CASSQAVVSGELFF.

The chain combines TRBV5-1 with TRBJ1-2, with 9 bases fitting TRBD1. The CDR3 extends over 14 amino acids. Trimming took 2 bases from V and 2 from J; bases not matched to a gene: 1. Germline values: CDR1 SGHRS, CDR2 YFSETQ. This CDR3 is CASSFGTGNYGYTF. The CDR3 bases are TGCGCCAGCAGCTTCGGGACAGGGAACTATGGCTACACCTTC.

The V gene is TRBV11-2, the J gene TRBJ1-6, with 9 nucleotides matching TRBD1. The CDR3 extends over 13 amino acids. The germline CDR1 and CDR2 sequences are SGHAT and FQNNGV. Trimming took 7 bases from V and 6 from J; bases not matched to a gene: 1. The CDR3 region is CASKGQGNSPLHF. CDR3 bases: TGTGCCAGCAAGGGACAGGGTAATTCACCCCTCCACTTT.

This clone was counted a single time. This chain uses TRBV7-2 with TRBJ1-1; possible D gene TRBD1, 6 bases. Trimming left V 5 bases short and J 1 base short, with 14 bases between. CDR3 length: 15 amino acids. Per the germline V gene, CDR1 is SGHTA and CDR2 is FQGNSA. The CDR3 reads CASSAQGSANTEAFF. The CDR3 nucleotides are TGTGCCAGCAGCGCACAGGGCTCGGCGAACACTGAAGCTTTCTTT.